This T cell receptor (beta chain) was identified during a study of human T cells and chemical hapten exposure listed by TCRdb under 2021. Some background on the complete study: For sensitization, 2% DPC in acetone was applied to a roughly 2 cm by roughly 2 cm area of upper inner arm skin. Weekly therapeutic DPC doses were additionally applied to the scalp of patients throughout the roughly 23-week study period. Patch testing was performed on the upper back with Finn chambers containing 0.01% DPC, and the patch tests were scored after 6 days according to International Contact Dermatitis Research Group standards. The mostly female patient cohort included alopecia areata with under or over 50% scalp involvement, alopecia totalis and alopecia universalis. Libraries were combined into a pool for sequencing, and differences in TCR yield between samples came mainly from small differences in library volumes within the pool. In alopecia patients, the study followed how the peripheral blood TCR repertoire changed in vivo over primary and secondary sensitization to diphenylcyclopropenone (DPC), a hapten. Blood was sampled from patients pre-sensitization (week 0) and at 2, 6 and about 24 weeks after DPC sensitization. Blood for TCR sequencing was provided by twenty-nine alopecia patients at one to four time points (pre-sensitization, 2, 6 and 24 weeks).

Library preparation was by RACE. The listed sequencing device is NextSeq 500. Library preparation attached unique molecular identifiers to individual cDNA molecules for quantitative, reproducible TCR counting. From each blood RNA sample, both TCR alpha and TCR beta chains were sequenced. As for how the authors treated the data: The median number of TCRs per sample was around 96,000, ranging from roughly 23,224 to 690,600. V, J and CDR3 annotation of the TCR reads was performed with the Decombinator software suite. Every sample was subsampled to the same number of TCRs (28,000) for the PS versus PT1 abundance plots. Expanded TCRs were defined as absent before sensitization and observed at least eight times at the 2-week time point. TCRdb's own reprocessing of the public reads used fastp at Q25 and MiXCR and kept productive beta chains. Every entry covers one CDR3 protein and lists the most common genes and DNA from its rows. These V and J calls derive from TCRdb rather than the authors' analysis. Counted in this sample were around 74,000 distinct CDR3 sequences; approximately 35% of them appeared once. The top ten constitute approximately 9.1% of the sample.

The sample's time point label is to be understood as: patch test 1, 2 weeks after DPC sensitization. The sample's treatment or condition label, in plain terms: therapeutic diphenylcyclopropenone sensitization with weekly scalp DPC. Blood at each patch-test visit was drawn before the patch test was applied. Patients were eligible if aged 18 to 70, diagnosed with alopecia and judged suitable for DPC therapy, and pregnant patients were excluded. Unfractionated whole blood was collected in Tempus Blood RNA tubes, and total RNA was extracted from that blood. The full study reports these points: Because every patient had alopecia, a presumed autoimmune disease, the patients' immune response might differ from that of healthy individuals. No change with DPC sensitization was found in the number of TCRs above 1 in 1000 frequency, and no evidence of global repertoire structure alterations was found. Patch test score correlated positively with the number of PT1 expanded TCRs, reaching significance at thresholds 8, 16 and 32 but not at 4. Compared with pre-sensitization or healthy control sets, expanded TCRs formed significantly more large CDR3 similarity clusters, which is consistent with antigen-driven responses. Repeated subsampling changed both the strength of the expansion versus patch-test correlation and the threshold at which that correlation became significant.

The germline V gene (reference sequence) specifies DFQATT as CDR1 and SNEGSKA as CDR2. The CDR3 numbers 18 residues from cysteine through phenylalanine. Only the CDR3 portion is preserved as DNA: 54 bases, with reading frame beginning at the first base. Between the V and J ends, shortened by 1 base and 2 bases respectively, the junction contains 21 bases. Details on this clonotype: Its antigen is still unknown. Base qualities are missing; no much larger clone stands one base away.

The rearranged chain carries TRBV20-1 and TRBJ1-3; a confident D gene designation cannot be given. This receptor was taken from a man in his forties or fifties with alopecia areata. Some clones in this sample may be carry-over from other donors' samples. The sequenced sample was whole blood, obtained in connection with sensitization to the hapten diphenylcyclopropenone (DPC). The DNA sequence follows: TGCAGTGCTAGAGCGTTCAGGACGGCCCAAAAGCCTGGAAACACCATATATTTT. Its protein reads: CSARAFRTAQKPGNTIYF.